Listed below are T cell receptor beta chains from one sample, sequenced in a study of T cell repertoires in cytomegalovirus infection. TCRdb reanalysed the reads using MiXCR and keeps one entry per CDR3 protein. The sample includes a few hundred thousand distinct CDR3 sequences, around a sixth seen only once; the top ten take roughly 9%. The material sequenced was PBMCs. These receptors were taken from a human donor in good health (CMV status not recorded). Some clones in this sample may be carry-over from other donors' samples. Both conserved end residues are part of each CDR3. The D gene is left open where the match is weak.

TRBJ1-2	TRBV29-1	-	CSVGPGVDNGYTF
TRBJ1-4	TRBV19	-	CASNPDGNEKLFF
TRBJ2-3	TRBV10-3	-	CAISGSDTDTQYF
TRBJ1-1	TRBV6-2/TRBV6-3	-	CASSKLTGWNSEAFF
TRBJ2-5	TRBV12-3/TRBV12-4	TRBD2	CASSFRLAGGETQYF
TRBJ1-2	TRBV5-5	TRBD1	CASSLVPGTGTSGSDYTF
TRBJ2-7	TRBV19	TRBD2	CASSMGGSSYEQYF
TRBJ2-5	TRBV18	-	CASSPQERETQYF
TRBJ2-1	TRBV20-1	TRBD1	CSARDPGRGLDEQFF
TRBJ2-3	TRBV11-2	TRBD2	CASSQALAGPYTQYF
TRBJ2-2	TRBV11-2	TRBD2	CASSSRLAGGRLFF
TRBJ1-1	TRBV7-2	-	CASSRRYGGAEAFF
TRBJ2-1	TRBV5-1	TRBD2	CASSLVAGADQEQFF
TRBJ2-1	TRBV7-2	-	CASSPGGGVSYYNEQFF
TRBJ2-5	TRBV12-3/TRBV12-4	TRBD2	CASSSGLAGDKTQYF
TRBJ2-3	TRBV4-2	TRBD2	CASSQEGGSGGIDTQYF